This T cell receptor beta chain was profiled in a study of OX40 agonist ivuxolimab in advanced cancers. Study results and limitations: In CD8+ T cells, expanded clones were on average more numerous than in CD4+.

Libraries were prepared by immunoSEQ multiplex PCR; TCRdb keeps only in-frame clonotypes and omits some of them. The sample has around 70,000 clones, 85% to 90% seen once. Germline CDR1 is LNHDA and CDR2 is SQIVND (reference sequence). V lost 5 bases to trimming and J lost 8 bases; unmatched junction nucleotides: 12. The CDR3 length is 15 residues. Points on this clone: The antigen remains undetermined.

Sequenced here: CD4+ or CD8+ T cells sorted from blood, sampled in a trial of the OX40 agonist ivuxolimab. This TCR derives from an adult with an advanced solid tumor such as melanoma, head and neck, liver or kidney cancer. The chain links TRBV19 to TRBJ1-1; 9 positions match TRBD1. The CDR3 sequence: CASSQTGTGHPEAFF. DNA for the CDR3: TGTGCCAGTAGTCAAACCGGGACAGGGCATCCCGAAGCTTTCTTT.